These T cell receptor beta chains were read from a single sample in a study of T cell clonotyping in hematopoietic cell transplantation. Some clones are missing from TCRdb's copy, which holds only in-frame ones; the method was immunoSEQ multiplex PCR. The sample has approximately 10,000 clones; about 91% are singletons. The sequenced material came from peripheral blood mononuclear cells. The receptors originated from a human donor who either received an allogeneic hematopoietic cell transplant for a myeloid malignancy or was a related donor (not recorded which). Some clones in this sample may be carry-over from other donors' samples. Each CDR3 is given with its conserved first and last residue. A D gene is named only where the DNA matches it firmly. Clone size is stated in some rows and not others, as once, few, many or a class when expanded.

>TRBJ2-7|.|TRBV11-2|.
CASSFELGAYEQYF
TGTGCCAGCAGCTTCGAATTGGGGGCCTACGAGCAGTACTTC
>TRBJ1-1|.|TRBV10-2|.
CASSWGGENTEAFF
TGCGCCAGCAGCTGGGGGGGGGAAAACACTGAAGCTTTCTTT
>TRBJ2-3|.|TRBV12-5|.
CASGLAAGKQYF
TGTGCTAGTGGTTTGGCGGCCGGCAAGCAGTATTTT
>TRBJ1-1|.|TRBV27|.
CASSSQNTEAFF
TGTGCCAGCAGTTCCCAGAACACTGAAGCTTTCTTT
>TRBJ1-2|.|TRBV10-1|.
CASSDEGGYGYTF
TGCGCCAGCAGTGACGAGGGTGGCTATGGCTACACCTTC
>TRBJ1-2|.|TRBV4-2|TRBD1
CASSQDDREAYGYTF
TGTGCCAGCAGCCAAGATGACAGGGAAGCGTATGGCTACACCTTC
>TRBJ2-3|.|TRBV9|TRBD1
CASSPSGTGFTDTQYF
TGTGCCAGCAGCCCTTCCGGGACAGGGTTCACAGATACGCAGTATTTT
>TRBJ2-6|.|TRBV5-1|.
CASSLGASGANVLTF
TGCGCCAGCAGCTTGGGAGCCTCTGGGGCCAACGTCCTGACTTTC
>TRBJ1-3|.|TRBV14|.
CASSQWTAGNTIYF
TGTGCCAGCAGCCAATGGACAGCTGGAAACACCATATATTTT
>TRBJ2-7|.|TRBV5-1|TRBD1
CASSMGQGDSYEQYF
TGCGCCAGCAGCATGGGACAGGGGGACTCCTACGAGCAGTACTTC
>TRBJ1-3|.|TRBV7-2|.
CASSEARNTIYF
TGTGCCAGCAGCGAGGCCCGCAACACCATATATTTT
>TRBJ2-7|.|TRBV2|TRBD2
CASSAGGSGYEQYF
TGTGCCAGCAGTGCGGGGGGTTCAGGCTACGAGCAGTACTTC
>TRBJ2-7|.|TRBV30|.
CAWRNPPPGRYEQYF
TGTGCCTGGAGAAACCCCCCCCCTGGGAGGTACGAGCAGTACTTC
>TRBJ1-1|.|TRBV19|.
CASSISLLNTEAFF
TGTGCCAGTAGTATATCACTACTGAACACTGAAGCTTTCTTT
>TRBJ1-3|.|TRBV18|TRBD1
CASSPFRDRVSSGNTIYF
TGTGCCAGCTCACCGTTCCGGGACAGGGTCTCCTCTGGAAACACCATATATTTT
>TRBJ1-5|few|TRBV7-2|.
CASSFGDSNQPQHF
TGTGCCAGCAGCTTTGGGGATAGCAATCAGCCCCAGCATTTT
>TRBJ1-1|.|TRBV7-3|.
CASSLTSGGRTEAFF
TGTGCCAGCAGCTTAACGAGCGGGGGGCGGACTGAAGCTTTCTTT
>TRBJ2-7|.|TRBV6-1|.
CASRLTGYEQYF
TGTGCCAGCAGGCTAACGGGCTACGAGCAGTACTTC
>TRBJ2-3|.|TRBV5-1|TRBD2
CASSPGLVGDTQYF
TGCGCCAGCAGCCCGGGACTAGTGGGAGATACGCAGTATTTT
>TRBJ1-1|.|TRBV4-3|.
CASSQDKQGGTEAFF
TGCGCCAGCAGCCAAGATAAGCAGGGCGGGACTGAAGCTTTCTTT
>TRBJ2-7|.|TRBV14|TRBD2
CASSARLAWYEQYF
TGTGCCAGCAGCGCCCGACTAGCGTGGTACGAGCAGTACTTC
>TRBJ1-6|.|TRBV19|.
CASSTQNSPLHF
TGTGCCAGTAGTACACAGAATTCACCCCTCCACTTT
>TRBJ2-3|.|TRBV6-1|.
CASSEQGDTQYF
TGTGCCAGCAGTGAGCAGGGGGATACGCAGTATTTT
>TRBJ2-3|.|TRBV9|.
CASSVALADTDTQYF
TGTGCCAGCAGCGTAGCTCTAGCTGACACAGATACGCAGTATTTT
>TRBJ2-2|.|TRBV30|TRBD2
CAWSVVGAAGGPGTGELFF
TGTGCCTGGAGTGTAGTTGGAGCTGCGGGGGGGCCGGGCACCGGGGAGCTGTTTTTT
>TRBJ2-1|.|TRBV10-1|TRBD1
CASSEPTGGCSNEQFF
TGCGCCAGCAGTGAACCGACAGGGGGCTGTAGCAATGAGCAGTTCTTC
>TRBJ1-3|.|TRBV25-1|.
CASSNPSGLSGNTIYF
TGTGCCAGCAGTAATCCGTCTGGGCTCTCTGGAAACACCATATATTTT
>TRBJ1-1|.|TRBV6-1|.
CASSSWGENTEAFF
TGTGCCAGCAGTAGTTGGGGGGAGAACACTGAAGCTTTCTTT
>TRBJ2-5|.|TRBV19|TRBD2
CASSPGSGGAMETQYF
TGTGCCAGTAGTCCTGGAAGCGGGGGGGCAATGGAGACCCAGTACTTC
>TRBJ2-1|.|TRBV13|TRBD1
CASSPRTGAIYNEQFF
TGTGCCAGCAGCCCCAGGACAGGGGCTATCTACAATGAGCAGTTCTTC
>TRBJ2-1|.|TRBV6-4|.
CASSRDEGNEQFF
TGTGCCAGCAGCAGAGATGAGGGTAATGAGCAGTTCTTC
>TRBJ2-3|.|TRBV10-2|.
CASSDSLDTQYF
TGCGCCAGCAGTGATAGCCTAGATACGCAGTATTTT
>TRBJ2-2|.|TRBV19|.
CASLNRNTGELFF
TGTGCCAGCCTCAACAGGAACACCGGGGAGCTGTTTTTT
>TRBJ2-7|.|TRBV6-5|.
CATIYSGEQYF
TGTGCCACAATTTACAGCGGCGAGCAGTACTTC
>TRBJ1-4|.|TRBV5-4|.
CASSWSGEKLFF
TGTGCCAGCAGCTGGTCTGGTGAAAAACTGTTTTTT
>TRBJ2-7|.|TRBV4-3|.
CASSQRITDLYEQYF
TGCGCCAGCAGCCAACGTATCACTGATCTGTACGAGCAGTACTTC
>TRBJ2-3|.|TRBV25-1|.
CASSARVGTDTQYF
TGTGCCAGCAGTGCCCGGGTCGGCACAGATACGCAGTATTTT
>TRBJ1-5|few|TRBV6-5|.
CASSIQFGNQPQHF
TGTGCCAGCAGTATACAATTTGGCAATCAGCCCCAGCATTTT
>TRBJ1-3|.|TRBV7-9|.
CASTVMDQRRNTIYF
TGTGCCAGCACCGTTATGGACCAAAGAAGGAACACCATATATTTT
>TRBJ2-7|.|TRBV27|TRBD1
CASSQPGQGHYEQYF
TGTGCCAGCAGTCAACCGGGACAGGGGCACTACGAGCAGTACTTC
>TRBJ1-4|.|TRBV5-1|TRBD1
CASSTAGTGGEKLFF
TGCGCCAGCAGCACGGCCGGGACAGGGGGTGAAAAACTGTTTTTT
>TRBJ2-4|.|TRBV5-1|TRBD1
CASSGDSPHLAKNIQYF
TGCGCCAGCAGCGGGGACAGCCCGCATCTAGCCAAAAACATTCAGTACTTC
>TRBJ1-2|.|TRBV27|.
CASSLPRTGVLLGYTF
TGTGCCAGCAGTTTACCCCGAACCGGGGTACTTCTCGGCTACACCTTC
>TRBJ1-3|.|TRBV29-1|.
CSVGRGNSGNTIYF
TGCAGCGTGGGCAGGGGAAACTCTGGAAACACCATATATTTT
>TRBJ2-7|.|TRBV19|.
CASSKEASYEQYF
TGTGCCAGTAGTAAGGAGGCCTCCTACGAGCAGTACTTC
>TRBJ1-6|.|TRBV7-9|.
CASSLGEVWTSSYNSPLHF
TGTGCCAGCAGCTTAGGGGAAGTATGGACAAGCTCCTATAATTCACCCCTCCACTTT
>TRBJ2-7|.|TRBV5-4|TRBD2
CASSLASGGAYEQYF
TGTGCCAGCAGCTTAGCTAGCGGGGGGGCCTACGAGCAGTACTTC
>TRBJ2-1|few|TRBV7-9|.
CASSLDQGVEQFF
TGTGCCAGCAGCTTAGATCAGGGCGTTGAGCAGTTCTTC
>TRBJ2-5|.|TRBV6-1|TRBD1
CASRDRGYQETQYF
TGTGCCAGCAGAGACAGGGGGTACCAAGAGACCCAGTACTTC
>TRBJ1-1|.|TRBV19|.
CASSILSAGMNTEAFF
TGTGCCAGTAGTATTCTCTCGGCGGGCATGAACACTGAAGCTTTCTTT